The source of this TCR beta chain is a study of blood T cell repertoires in COVID-19. As for the study in general: Donors in the United States, Italy and Spain gave samples during acute or convalescent COVID-19. T cells, B-cell-depleted T cells, or PBMCs provided the cDNA or gDNA that served as material.

Repertoires were generated with immunoSEQ multiplex PCR, while TCRdb's copy carries only in-frame clones and drops some. The data hold about 180,000 clones, with 70% to 80% observed a single time. Participant age was about 18 to 89 years, and participants resided in fewer than 25 US areas. Recovery meant two consecutive negative NP/OP PCR tests, professional clearance, or resolved symptoms. The CDR3 totals 13 residues. The germline gives CDR1 GTSNPN, CDR2 SVGIG (reference sequence). V dropped 8 bases and J dropped 1 base, with 14 bases sitting between them. The source of this sequence is a woman in her fifties or sixties who had recovered from COVID-19. The specimen was PBMCs or T cells enriched from blood (not recorded which). V gene TRBV30 combines with J gene TRBJ1-2; possible D gene TRBD1, 5 bases. This CDR3 is CAGNHRSNYGYTF. DNA of the CDR3: TGTGCCGGGAATCACAGGAGTAACTATGGCTACACCTTC.